This T cell receptor beta chain came from a study of cytomegalovirus exposure and HLA in healthy donors. Whole-study findings and limits: The authors considered a cluster of highly shared sequence variants likely to be a sequencing artifact. As a later analysis revealed, most CMV-associated TCR beta chains appeared HLA-restricted.

Points on this clone: Its antigen is unidentified.

It was with 60 Vbeta and 13 Jbeta primers that the PCR ran. Profiling relied on immunoSEQ multiplex PCR, and the TCRdb table lists in-frame clones only, not all of them. The table has 95,000 to 100,000 clones, around a tenth seen once; the top ten hold 5.1%. Germline V gene lookup returns CDR1 SGDLS and CDR2 YYNGEE. The V end lost 5 bases, the J end lost 6 bases, and 14 bases lay between the germline ends. The CDR3 has 13 amino acids. Sample: PBMCs. The TCR sequence derives from a man over 45 in good health and CMV-seropositive. The genes are TRBV9 and TRBJ1-1; weak D call: TRBD1 (6 bases). CDR3 DNA sequence: TGTGCCAGCAGTCCTACAGGGTTGGCTGAAGCTTTCTTT. This gives the protein CASSPTGLAEAFF.